A single sample is the source of the 19 T cell receptor beta chains below, sequenced in a study of cytomegalovirus exposure and HLA in healthy donors. TCRdb keeps only in-frame clones here, not all; method: immunoSEQ multiplex PCR. The repertoire consists of around 45,000 clones, with 92% occurring once and the leading ten covering more than 4.5%. The sequencing sample was made of PBMCs. All receptors derive from a man between 18 and 35 years old in good health and CMV-seronegative.

The chain combines TRBV2 with TRBJ1-3; D is ambiguous. The CDR3 consists of 17 residues. The ends were cut back, 4 bases at V and 0 bases at J, with 16 bases in the middle. Per germline, CDR1 SNHLY and CDR2 FYNNEI. CDR3 residues: CASSGMGVQLSGNTIYF. DNA of the CDR3: TGTGCCAGCAGTGGAATGGGAGTGCAACTCTCTGGAAACACCATATATTTT.

This rearrangement joins TRBV2 to TRBJ1-4; 10 nucleotides align to TRBD1. This CDR3 is 16 amino acids long. Germline V gene lookup returns CDR1 SNHLY and CDR2 FYNNEI. The V and J ends lost 2 bases and 7 bases, in that order; junction bases with no gene match: 7. The CDR3 sequence is CASSETSGTGAEKLFF. The CDR3 DNA reads TGTGCCAGCAGTGAAACCTCAGGGACAGGGGCTGAAAAACTGTTTTTT. The full variable domain, with the rest looked up from reference TRBV2 and TRBJ1-4, is EPEVTQTPSHQVTQMGQEVILRCVPISNHLYFYWYRQILGQKVEFLVSFYNNEISEKSEIFDDQFSVERPDGSNFTLKIRSTKLEDSAMYFCASSETSGTGAEKLFFGSGTQLSVL.

This chain links TRBV19 with TRBJ2-5; TRBD2 aligns across 12 bases. The junction had 5 bases not matched to a gene; V was cut back by 7 bases and J by 5 bases. Germline CDR1 reads LNHDA; CDR2 reads SQIVND (reference sequence). The CDR3 spans 14 residues. CDR3 sequence reads: CASNPGTSGETQYF. DNA of the CDR3: TGTGCCAGTAATCCCGGGACTAGCGGGGAGACCCAGTACTTC.

This chain joins TRBV6-5 and TRBJ2-3, with TRBD2 matching over 7 bases. CDR3 length: 15 residues. J lost 0 bases, V lost 10 bases, and 10 bases had no gene match. Looked up from germline, CDR1 is MNHEY and CDR2 is SVGAGI. The CDR3, as DNA: TGTGCCACCTCACTAGCGTCCTTTAGCACAGATACGCAGTATTTT. This encodes CATSLASFSTDTQYF.

This rearrangement joins TRBV25-1 to TRBJ1-3; possible D gene TRBD1, 5 bases. This CDR3 has 15 amino acids. Between the trimmed V and J ends, which lost 2 bases and 0 bases, there was a span of 8 bases. Germline CDR1 is MGHDK and CDR2 is SYGVNS. The CDR3 loop is CASSEGGGSGNTIYF. CDR3 nucleotide sequence: TGTGCCAGCAGTGAAGGGGGGGGCTCTGGAAACACCATATATTTT.

DNA for the CDR3: TGTGCCAGCAGTGAAGCAGTGGGACAGGGAAAGGCTTTCTTT. Its translation is CASSEAVGQGKAFF. The rearrangement uses TRBV2 and TRBJ1-1, with TRBD1 matching over 9 bases. J gave up 11 bases and V 0 bases, and 7 bases lay outside the gene matches. Germline V gene lookup returns CDR1 SNHLY and CDR2 FYNNEI. This CDR3 is built from 14 residues.

The J gene is TRBJ2-7, the V gene TRBV27; TRBD2 might be the D (5 bases). Trimming removed 0 bases from V and 6 bases from J, with 9 bases in between. Germline-derived CDR1 and CDR2 are MNHEY and SMNVEV (reference sequence). The CDR3 length is 13 residues. Here the CDR3 reads CASSLSRALEQYF. In DNA, the CDR3 is TGTGCCAGCAGTTTATCGAGGGCTCTCGAGCAGTACTTC.

V and J are TRBV19 and TRBJ2-1; D might be TRBD2 (6 bases). V lost 3 bases and J lost 11, with 11 bases in between. From germline, CDR1 is LNHDA and CDR2 SQIVND (reference sequence). This CDR3 comprises 12 residues. Here the CDR3 DNA reads TGTGCCAGTAGTATCGGGAGAGATAAGCAGTTCTTC. Protein: CASSIGRDKQFF.

The V and J genes are TRBV7-6 and TRBJ2-7; TRBD1 matches 7 bases. The V gene's germline CDR1 is SGHVS and CDR2 FNYEAQ. The V and J ends lost 3 bases and 1 base, in that order; junction bases with no gene match: 9. This CDR3 is 16 amino acids long. The CDR3 loop is CASSLEPGQTSYEQYF. CDR3 nucleotides: TGTGCCAGCAGCTTGGAACCGGGACAGACGTCCTACGAGCAGTACTTC.

This chain uses TRBV6-5 with TRBJ1-1, with 9 bases fitting TRBD1. CDR1 and CDR2 (germline): MNHEY, SVGAGI. V lost 6 bases, J lost 5 bases, and 7 bases stayed unmatched. CDR3 size: 14 residues. The CDR3 loop reads CASSRADRGTEAFF. CDR3 coding DNA: TGTGCCAGCAGCCGCGCGGACAGGGGAACTGAAGCTTTCTTT.

J is TRBJ2-3 and V is TRBV5-1; 8 bases agree with TRBD2. The CDR3 has 16 residues. Germline CDR1 SGHRS, CDR2 YFSETQ. J was trimmed by 5 bases and V by 0 bases; bases with no gene match: 8. CDR3 region: CASSLGLAGWEDTQYF. The CDR3, as DNA: TGCGCCAGCAGCTTGGGGCTAGCGGGCTGGGAAGATACGCAGTATTTT.

V is TRBV7-3 and J is TRBJ2-7; 7 nucleotides agree with TRBD1. Germline CDR1 SGHTA, CDR2 FQGTGA. Trimming took 6 bases from V and 4 from J; bases not matched to a gene: 6. This CDR3 comprises 13 residues. CDR3 amino acids: CASSTDREYEQYF. Written as DNA, the CDR3 is TGTGCCAGCAGTACTGACAGGGAGTACGAGCAGTACTTC.

The chain uses TRBV29-1 and TRBJ2-2; D possibly corresponds to TRBD1 (6 bases). V was trimmed by 7 bases and J by 3 bases, leaving 9 bases between them. CDR3 length equals 12 residues. The germline V gene encodes CDR1 SQVTM and CDR2 ANQGSEA. The CDR3 nucleotides are TGCAGCGCAGACAGGTACACCGGGGAGCTGTTTTTT. It codes for CSADRYTGELFF.

The chain combines TRBV6-5 with TRBJ1-2; unclear D gene. Germline V CDR1 and CDR2: MNHEY, SVGAGI. The V and J ends lost 2 bases and 7 bases respectively, with 14 bases between them. The CDR3 loop spans 14 amino acids. CDR3 sequence reads: CASSYGQEVGGYTF. CDR3 sequence (DNA): TGTGCCAGCAGTTACGGCCAGGAGGTTGGTGGCTACACCTTC.

V is TRBV19 and J is TRBJ2-7; TRBD2 matches 13 bases. Germline V gene data show CDR1 as LNHDA and CDR2 as SQIVND (reference sequence). The ends lost 8 bases at V and 6 bases at J; junction bases unmatched: 4. The CDR3 loop spans 13 amino acids. The CDR3 DNA follows: TGTGCCAGTCGACTAGCGGGGGGCTCCGAGCAGTACTTC. Translated, it gives CASRLAGGSEQYF.

The chain uses TRBV7-3 and TRBJ2-7; D not certain. V lost 0 bases and J lost 1, with 7 bases in between. The germline V gene has CDR1 SGHTA and CDR2 FQGTGA. The CDR3 covers 14 residues. CDR3 sequence: CASSLTAHSYEQYF. CDR3 in DNA: TGTGCCAGCAGCTTAACAGCGCATTCCTACGAGCAGTACTTC.

This sequence joins TRBV7-2 and TRBJ1-3, with TRBD1 matching 7 bases. Looked up from germline, CDR1 is SGHTA and CDR2 is FQGNSA. CDR3 length: 15 residues. The junction had 1 base not matched to a gene; V was cut back by 2 bases and J by 0 bases. CDR3 loop: CASSLQGGSGNTIYF. For the CDR3, the DNA is TGTGCCAGCAGCTTACAGGGGGGCTCTGGAAACACCATATATTTT.

This chain uses TRBV11-1 with TRBJ2-7, with a weak D call TRBD1 (5 bases). CDR1 SGHAT and CDR2 FQDESV come from the germline V gene (reference sequence). Deletions cut 5 bases from V and 2 bases from J, with 10 bases between. The CDR3 covers 13 residues. The CDR3 here is CASSPDSTYEQYF. CDR3 nucleotides: TGTGCCAGCAGCCCTGACAGCACCTACGAGCAGTACTTC.

V is TRBV29-1 and J is TRBJ2-1; 8 nucleotides line up with TRBD1. Trimming took 5 bases from V and 9 from J; bases not matched to a gene: 9. This CDR3 has 13 residues. Germline CDR1 SQVTM, CDR2 ANQGSEA. The CDR3 here is CSVKVQGAFEQFF. Here the CDR3 DNA reads TGCAGCGTTAAGGTCCAGGGGGCGTTTGAGCAGTTCTTC.